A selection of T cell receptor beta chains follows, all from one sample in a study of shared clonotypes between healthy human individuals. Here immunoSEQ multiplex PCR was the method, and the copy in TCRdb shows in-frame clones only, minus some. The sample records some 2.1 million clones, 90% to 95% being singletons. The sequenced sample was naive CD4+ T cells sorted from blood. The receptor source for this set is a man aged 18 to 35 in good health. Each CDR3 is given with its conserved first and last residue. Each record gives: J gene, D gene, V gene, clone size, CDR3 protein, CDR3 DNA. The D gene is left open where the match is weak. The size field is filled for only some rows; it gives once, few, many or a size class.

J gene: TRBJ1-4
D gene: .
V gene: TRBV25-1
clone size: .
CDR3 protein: CASSPPARGNEKLFF
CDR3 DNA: TGTGCCAGCAGTCCACCGGCCCGCGGGAATGAAAAACTGTTTTTT

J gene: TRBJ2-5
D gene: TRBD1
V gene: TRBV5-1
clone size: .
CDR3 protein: CASSPGQGLETQYF
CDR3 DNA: TGCGCCAGCAGCCCGGGACAGGGTTTAGAGACCCAGTACTTC

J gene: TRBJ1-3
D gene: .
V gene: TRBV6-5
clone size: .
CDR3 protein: CASRTTADSGNTIYF
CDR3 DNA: TGTGCCAGCAGAACAACAGCCGACTCTGGAAACACCATATATTTT

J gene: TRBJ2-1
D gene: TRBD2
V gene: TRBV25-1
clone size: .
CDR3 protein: CASSEQRGGQNEQFF
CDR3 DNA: TGTGCCAGCAGTGAACAGCGGGGGGGCCAAAATGAGCAGTTCTTC

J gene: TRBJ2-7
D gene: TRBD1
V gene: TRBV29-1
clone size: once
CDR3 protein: CSVDWTGGYEQYF
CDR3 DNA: TGCAGCGTTGATTGGACAGGGGGCTACGAGCAGTACTTC

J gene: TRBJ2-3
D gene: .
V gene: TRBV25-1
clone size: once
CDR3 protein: CASSVSVTDTQYF
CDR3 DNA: TGTGCCAGCAGTGTGTCGGTCACAGATACGCAGTATTTT

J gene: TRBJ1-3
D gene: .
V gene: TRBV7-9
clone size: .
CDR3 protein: CASSYGSGNTIYF
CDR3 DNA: TGTGCCAGCAGCTATGGGTCTGGAAACACCATATATTTT

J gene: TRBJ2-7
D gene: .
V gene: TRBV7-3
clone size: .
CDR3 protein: CASSLDHFSGEQYF
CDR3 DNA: TGTGCCAGCAGCTTAGATCACTTCAGCGGCGAGCAGTACTTC

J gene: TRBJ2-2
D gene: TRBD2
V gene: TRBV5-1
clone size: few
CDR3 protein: CASSTYLAGVSGELFF
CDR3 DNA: TGCGCCAGCAGCACTTACCTAGCGGGAGTATCCGGGGAGCTGTTTTTT

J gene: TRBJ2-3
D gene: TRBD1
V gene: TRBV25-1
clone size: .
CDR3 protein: CASRASPGQLSTDTQYF
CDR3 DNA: TGTGCCAGCAGGGCCTCACCGGGACAGCTGAGCACAGATACGCAGTATTTT

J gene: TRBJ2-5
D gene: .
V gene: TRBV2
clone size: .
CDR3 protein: CASSEGGAPGETQYF
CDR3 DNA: TGTGCCAGCAGTGAAGGGGGGGCGCCGGGAGAGACCCAGTACTTC

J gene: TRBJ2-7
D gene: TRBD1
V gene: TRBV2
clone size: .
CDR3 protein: CASSQEGQGAYEQYF
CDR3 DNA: TGTGCCAGCTCCCAAGAGGGGCAGGGGGCCTACGAGCAGTACTTC

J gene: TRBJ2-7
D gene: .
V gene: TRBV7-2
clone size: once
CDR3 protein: CASSSRYSYEQYF
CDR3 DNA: TGTGCCAGCAGCTCCCGGTACTCCTACGAGCAGTACTTC

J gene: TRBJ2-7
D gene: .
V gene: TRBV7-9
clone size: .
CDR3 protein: CASSWIPGWQYF
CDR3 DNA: TGTGCCAGCAGCTGGATACCCGGTTGGCAGTACTTC

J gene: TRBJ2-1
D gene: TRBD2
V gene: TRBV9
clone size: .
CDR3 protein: CASSVDGSGRFEQFF
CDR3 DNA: TGTGCCAGCAGCGTAGATGGTAGCGGGAGATTTGAGCAGTTCTTC

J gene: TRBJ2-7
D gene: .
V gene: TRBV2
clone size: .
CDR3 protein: CASSARGHSYEQYF
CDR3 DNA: TGTGCCAGCAGTGCACGGGGTCACAGCTACGAGCAGTACTTC

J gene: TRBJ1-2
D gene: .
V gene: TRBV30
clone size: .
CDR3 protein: CAWSPDGNYGYTF
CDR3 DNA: TGTGCCTGGAGTCCGGACGGTAACTATGGCTACACCTTC

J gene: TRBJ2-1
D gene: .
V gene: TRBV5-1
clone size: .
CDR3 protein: CASSSSGNEQFF
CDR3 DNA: TGCGCCAGCAGCTCCTCTGGGAATGAGCAGTTCTTC

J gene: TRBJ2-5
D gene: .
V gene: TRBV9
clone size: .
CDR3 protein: CASSPQALSGETQYF
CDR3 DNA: TGTGCCAGCAGCCCCCAGGCCTTAAGCGGGGAGACCCAGTACTTC

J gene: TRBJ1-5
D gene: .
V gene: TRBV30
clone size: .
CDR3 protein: CAGRPGFEGQPQHF
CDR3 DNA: TGTGCCGGCCGGCCGGGATTTGAGGGTCAGCCCCAGCATTTT

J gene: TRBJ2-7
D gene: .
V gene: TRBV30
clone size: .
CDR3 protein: CAWSGQGYEQYF
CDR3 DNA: TGTGCCTGGAGTGGTCAGGGTTACGAGCAGTACTTC

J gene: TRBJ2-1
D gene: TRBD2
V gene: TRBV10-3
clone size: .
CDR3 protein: CAISSYGGGSYNEQFF
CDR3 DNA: TGTGCCATCAGTAGCTACGGGGGAGGGTCATACAATGAGCAGTTCTTC

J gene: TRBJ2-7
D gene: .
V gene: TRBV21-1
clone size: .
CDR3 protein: CASTLPPWGSYEQYF
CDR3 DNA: TGTGCCAGCACCCTACCCCCTTGGGGCTCCTACGAGCAGTACTTC

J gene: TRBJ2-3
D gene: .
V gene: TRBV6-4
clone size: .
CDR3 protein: CASSATVSYTDTQYF
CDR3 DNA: TGTGCCAGCAGTGCAACAGTTTCTTACACGGATACGCAGTATTTT

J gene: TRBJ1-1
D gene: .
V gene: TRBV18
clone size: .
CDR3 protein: CASSLSDSNTEAFF
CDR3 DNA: TGTGCCAGCTCACTTAGCGATTCGAACACTGAAGCTTTCTTT

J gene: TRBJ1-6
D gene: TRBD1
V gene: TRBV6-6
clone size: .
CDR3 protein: CASKGTGVSPLHF
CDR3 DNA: TGTGCCAGCAAAGGGACAGGGGTCTCACCCCTCCACTTT

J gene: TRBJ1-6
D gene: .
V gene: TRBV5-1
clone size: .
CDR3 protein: CASSLVQGMGSPLHF
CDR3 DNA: TGCGCCAGCAGCTTGGTTCAGGGTATGGGGTCACCCCTCCACTTT

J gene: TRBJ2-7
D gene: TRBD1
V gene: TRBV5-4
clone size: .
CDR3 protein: CASSLGGQVYEQYF
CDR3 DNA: TGTGCCAGCAGCTTGGGGGGACAGGTCTACGAGCAGTACTTC

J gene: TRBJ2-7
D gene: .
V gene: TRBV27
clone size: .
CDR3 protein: CASSLLALSTYEQYF
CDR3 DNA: TGTGCCAGCAGTTTACTGGCCCTAAGCACCTACGAGCAGTACTTC

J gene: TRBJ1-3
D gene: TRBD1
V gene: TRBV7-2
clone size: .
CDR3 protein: CASSLVGTAGNTIYF
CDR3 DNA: TGTGCCAGCAGCTTAGTAGGGACAGCTGGAAACACCATATATTTT

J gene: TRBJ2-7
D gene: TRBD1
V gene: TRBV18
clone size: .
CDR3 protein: CASSPTGQGGYEQYF
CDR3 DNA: TGTGCCAGCTCACCTACGGGACAGGGGGGCTACGAGCAGTACTTC

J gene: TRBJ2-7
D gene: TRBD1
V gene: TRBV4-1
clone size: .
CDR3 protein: CASTPVSGGSYEQYF
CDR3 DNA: TGCGCCAGCACCCCGGTGTCAGGGGGTTCCTACGAGCAGTACTTC

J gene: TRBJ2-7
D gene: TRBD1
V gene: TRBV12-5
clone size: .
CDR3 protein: CASGSGRGRVEQYF
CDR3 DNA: TGTGCTAGTGGTTCTGGCAGGGGGCGCGTCGAGCAGTACTTC

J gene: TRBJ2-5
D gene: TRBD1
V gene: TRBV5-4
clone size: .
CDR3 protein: CASSLGGLNRGEETQYF
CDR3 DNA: TGTGCCAGCAGCTTGGGGGGGCTGAACAGGGGTGAAGAGACCCAGTACTTC

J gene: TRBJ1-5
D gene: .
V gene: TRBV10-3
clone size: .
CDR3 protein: CAISEAFVLWGKDQPQHF
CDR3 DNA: TGTGCCATCAGTGAGGCTTTTGTGTTGTGGGGGAAAGATCAGCCCCAGCATTTT

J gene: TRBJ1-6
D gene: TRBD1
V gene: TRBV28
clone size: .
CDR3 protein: CASSRDRALSSYNSPLHF
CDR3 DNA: TGTGCCAGCAGTCGTGACAGGGCGCTTAGCTCCTATAATTCACCCCTCCACTTT

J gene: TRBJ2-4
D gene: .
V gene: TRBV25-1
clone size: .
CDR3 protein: CASSEGGRGLGGIQYF
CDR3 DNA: TGTGCCAGCAGTGAAGGCGGGCGGGGGCTAGGGGGCATTCAGTACTTC

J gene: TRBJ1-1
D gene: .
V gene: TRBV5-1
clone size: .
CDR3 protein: CASSPRVENTEAFF
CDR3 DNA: TGCGCCAGCAGCCCCAGGGTAGAGAACACTGAAGCTTTCTTT

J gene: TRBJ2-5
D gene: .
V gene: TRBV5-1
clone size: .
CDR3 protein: CASSWGEETQYF
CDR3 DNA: TGCGCCAGCAGTTGGGGTGAAGAGACCCAGTACTTC

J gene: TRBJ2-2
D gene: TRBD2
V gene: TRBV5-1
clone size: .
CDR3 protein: CASSLASGTTGELFF
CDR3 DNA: TGCGCCAGCAGCTTGGCCAGCGGGACCACCGGGGAGCTGTTTTTT

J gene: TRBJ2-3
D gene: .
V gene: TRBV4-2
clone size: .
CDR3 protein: CASSQVAGTDTQYF
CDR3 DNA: TGTGCCAGCAGCCAAGTTGCGGGCACAGATACGCAGTATTTT

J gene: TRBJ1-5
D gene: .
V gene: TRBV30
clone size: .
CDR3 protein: CAWRTQRVTGAMASNQPQHF
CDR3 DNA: TGTGCCTGGCGTACCCAGCGCGTGACTGGGGCGATGGCCAGCAATCAGCCCCAGCATTTT

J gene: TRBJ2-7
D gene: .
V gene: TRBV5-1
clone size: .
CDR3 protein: CASSPGQSQSYEQYF
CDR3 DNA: TGCGCCAGCAGCCCTGGACAGAGCCAGTCCTACGAGCAGTACTTC

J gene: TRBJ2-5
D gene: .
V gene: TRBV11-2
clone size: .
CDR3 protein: CASSLGTAETQYF
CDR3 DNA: TGTGCCAGCAGCTTAGGAACTGCAGAGACCCAGTACTTC

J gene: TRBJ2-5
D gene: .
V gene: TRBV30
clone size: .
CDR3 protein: CAWSVTGRRVQSKETQYF
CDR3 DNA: TGTGCCTGGAGTGTAACCGGGAGAAGGGTCCAGTCCAAGGAGACCCAGTACTTC

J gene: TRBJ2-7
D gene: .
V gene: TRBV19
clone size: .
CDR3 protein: CASSGDVLYEQYF
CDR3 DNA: TGTGCCAGTAGCGGGGACGTCCTATACGAGCAGTACTTC

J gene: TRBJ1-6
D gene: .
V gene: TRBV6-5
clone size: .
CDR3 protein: CASSYSGGRGNSPLHF
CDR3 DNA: TGTGCCAGCAGTTACTCTGGCGGGCGCGGCAATTCACCCCTCCACTTT

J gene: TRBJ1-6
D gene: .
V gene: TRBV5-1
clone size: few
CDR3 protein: CASSLAGTERSPLHF
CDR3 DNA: TGCGCCAGCAGCTTGGCTGGCACGGAACGTTCACCCCTCCACTTT

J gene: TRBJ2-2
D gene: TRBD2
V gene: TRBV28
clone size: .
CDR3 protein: CASSLGSAGGAGELFF
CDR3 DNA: TGTGCCAGCAGTTTAGGGTCCGCGGGGGGAGCCGGGGAGCTGTTTTTT

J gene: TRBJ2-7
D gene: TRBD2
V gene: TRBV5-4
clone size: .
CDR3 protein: CASSLMGTSTYEQYF
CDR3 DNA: TGTGCCAGCAGCCTCATGGGGACTAGCACCTACGAGCAGTACTTC

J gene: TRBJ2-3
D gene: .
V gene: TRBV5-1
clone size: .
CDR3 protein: CASSLDLPTDTQYF
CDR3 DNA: TGCGCCAGCAGCTTGGACTTACCCACAGATACGCAGTATTTT

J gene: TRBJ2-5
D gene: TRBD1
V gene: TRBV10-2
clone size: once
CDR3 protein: CASRTGGKETQYF
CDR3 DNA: TGCGCCAGCAGGACAGGGGGCAAGGAGACCCAGTACTTC